One sample yielded the 29 T cell receptor beta chains listed below, sequenced in a study of blood T cell repertoires in COVID-19. The assay was immunoSEQ multiplex PCR, and TCRdb's table has in-frame clones only and misses some. The sample carries about 180,000 clones, 65% to 90% recorded once. Sequencing input: peripheral blood. The source of these receptors is a man aged 45-60 years with active or convalescent COVID-19.

The chain links TRBV10-3 to TRBJ2-7, with 12 bases that match TRBD1. With 6 bases clipped from V and 1 base from J, the junction kept 13 bases outside the gene matches. The CDR3 runs 18 residues. Germline V gene data show CDR1 as ENHRY and CDR2 as SYGVKD. The CDR3 nucleotides are TGTGCCATCAGACCGGGACAGGGGGCTACGGGGACATCCTACGAGCAGTACTTC. Translated: CAIRPGQGATGTSYEQYF.

This chain connects TRBV29-1 to TRBJ1-6; the D gene is possibly TRBD1 (6 bases). From germline, CDR1 is SQVTM and CDR2 ANQGSEA. The length of the CDR3 is 13 residues. Trimming pared 7 bases from V and 4 bases from J, leaving 11 bases between. CDR3 sequence: CSAKGQYNSPLHF. The CDR3 DNA sequence: TGCAGCGCCAAAGGACAGTATAATTCACCCCTCCACTTT.

This clone was counted at least ten times. For the CDR3, the DNA is TGTGCCAGCAGCTTGGTTCAGGACAGCAATTCACCCCTCCACTTT. Translated, it gives CASSLVQDSNSPLHF. This chain joins TRBV5-6 and TRBJ1-6; D might be TRBD1 (6 bases). The CDR3 extends over 15 amino acids. Trimming removed 0 bases at V and 7 bases at J, with 11 bases between. Germline lookup yields CDR1 SGHDT and CDR2 YYEEEE.

Only a few counts were recorded for this clone. The chain carries TRBV4-1 and TRBJ2-7, with 11 bases aligning to TRBD2. This CDR3 region has 18 residues. Per germline, CDR1 MGHRA and CDR2 YSYEKL. The V gene end was trimmed by 4 bases and the J gene end by 3 bases; junction bases not matched to a gene: 14. CDR3: CASSLLAGGPVNNYEQYF. DNA of the CDR3: TGCGCCAGCAGCCTTTTAGCGGGAGGGCCGGTTAATAACTACGAGCAGTACTTC.

This clone has just one count. The rearrangement uses TRBV5-1 and TRBJ2-7; 7 bases are a match to TRBD1. This CDR3 region has 15 residues. CDR1 is SGHRS and CDR2 is YFSETQ in the germline V gene. Losses at the gene ends were 4 bases for V and 4 bases for J; bases not matched to a gene: 11. The CDR3 loop reads CASSLETGSRYEQYF. CDR3 nucleotides: TGCGCCAGCAGCCTGGAGACAGGGAGTAGGTACGAGCAGTACTTC.

This clone was seen ten or more times. This CDR3 is also generated by other DNA sequences in the sample. The CDR3 loop is CASSVGSSGSTDTQYF. The CDR3 region has the DNA TGTGCCAGCAGCGTAGGTTCTAGCGGCTCCACAGATACGCAGTATTTT. This chain uses TRBV9 with TRBJ2-3; 7 bases fit TRBD2. The CDR3 totals 16 residues. Germline V lookup: CDR1 SGDLS, CDR2 YYNGEE. Losses at the gene ends were 0 bases for V and 2 bases for J; bases not matched to a gene: 6.

The chain combines TRBV6-5 with TRBJ1-6; D is unclear. The CDR3 is 14 residues long. Trimming shortened V by 6 bases and J by 9 bases, and 15 bases separated the two germline ends. CDR1 is MNHEY, CDR2 SVGAGI, per germline. The CDR3 region has the DNA TGTGCCAGCAGGAGGTCTTCGTCTATTTCACCCCTCCACTTT. Its translation is CASRRSSSISPLHF.

The chain links TRBV18 to TRBJ2-6; D is ambiguous. The CDR3 extends over 10 amino acids. V dropped 6 bases and J dropped 8 bases, with 2 bases sitting between them. The V gene's germline CDR1 is KGHSH and CDR2 LQKENI. Here the CDR3 reads CASSSNVLTF. DNA of the CDR3: TGTGCCAGCTCCTCCAACGTCCTGACTTTC.

This clone is a singleton in its sample. The chain combines TRBV2 with TRBJ2-1; 15 bases agree with TRBD2. Trimming at V came to 7 bases and at J to 8 bases, leaving 15 bases not matched to a gene. The germline CDR1 and CDR2 sequences are SNHLY and FYNNEI. The CDR3 sequence is 18 residues long. The CDR3 nucleotides read TGTGCCAGCACCGACTCTGGGACTAGCGGGAGGTTACTCCATGAGCAGTTCTTC. As protein: CASTDSGTSGRLLHEQFF.

This rearrangement joins TRBV10-1 to TRBJ1-5, with D possibly being TRBD1 (6 bases). The CDR3 contains 17 residues. CDR1 and CDR2 (germline): WNHNN, SYGVQD (reference sequence). Trimming took off 2 bases at V and 2 bases at J, with 16 bases between the two ends. As DNA, the CDR3 is TGCGCCAGCAGTGAGAGGGAAACAGGGAATTGCAATCAGCCCCAGCATTTT. The encoded protein is CASSERETGNCNQPQHF.

This sequence joins TRBV29-1 and TRBJ1-5; 9 bases are a match to TRBD1. The V segment lost 4 bases and the J segment 5 bases; nucleotides outside the gene matches: 0. This CDR3 is built from 12 residues. Germline values: CDR1 SQVTM, CDR2 ANQGSEA. This CDR3 is CSVGTGDQPQHF. The CDR3 coding sequence is TGCAGCGTTGGGACAGGGGATCAGCCCCAGCATTTT.

This chain joins TRBV4-2 and TRBJ1-1, with D possibly being TRBD1 (5 bases). The CDR3 is made up of 15 amino acids. V was shortened by 2 bases and J by 5 bases, with 15 bases between the two germline ends. Germline V CDR1 and CDR2: LGHNA, YNFKEQ. CDR3 region: CASSQIQVPRTEAFF. The DNA for the CDR3 is TGTGCCAGCAGCCAAATACAGGTCCCGAGGACTGAAGCTTTCTTT.

The chain is built from TRBV18 and TRBJ2-7, with TRBD1 matching 9 bases. This CDR3 is 15 amino acids long. Germline V gene sequence: CDR1 KGHSH, CDR2 LQKENI. The V segment lost 1 base and the J segment 3 bases; nucleotides outside the gene matches: 4. The CDR3 region has the DNA TGTGCCAGCTCACCACGAGGGACAGGGAGCTACGAGCAGTACTTC. Translated: CASSPRGTGSYEQYF.

This clone was found a few times. The chain recombines TRBV30 with TRBJ1-6, with D unresolved. V was cut by 3 bases and J by 0 bases, with 3 bases left in between. The CDR3 covers 13 residues. Germline CDR1 GTSNPN, CDR2 SVGIG (reference sequence). This CDR3 is CAWSNSYNSPLHF. CDR3 bases: TGTGCCTGGAGCAACTCCTATAATTCACCCCTCCACTTT.

J is TRBJ2-1 and V is TRBV24-1, with D possibly TRBD2 on 6 matching bases. Germline V gives CDR1 KGHDR, CDR2 SFDVKD. Trimming removed 4 bases from V and 0 bases from J, with 15 bases in between. This CDR3 has 17 residues. CDR3 in DNA: TGTGCCACCAGTGACCGTCCGGGACTCAGCTCCTACAATGAGCAGTTCTTC. It is translated as CATSDRPGLSSYNEQFF.

The V call is TRBV10-3, the J call TRBJ2-1; TRBD2 matches 13 bases. CDR1 ENHRY and CDR2 SYGVKD come from the germline V gene. The CDR3 consists of 15 residues. Losses at the gene ends were 4 bases for V and 6 bases for J; bases not matched to a gene: 3. CDR3 residues: CAISGTSGSSNEQFF. The CDR3, as DNA: TGTGCCATCAGTGGGACTAGCGGGAGTTCCAATGAGCAGTTCTTC.

The chain couples TRBV24-1 to TRBJ2-3, with D perhaps TRBD2 (7 bases). The CDR3 totals 15 residues. The V and J ends lost 5 bases and 4 bases respectively, with 15 bases between them. CDR1 is KGHDR and CDR2 is SFDVKD in the germline V gene. As DNA, the CDR3 is TGTGCCACCAGTGGGGCGGGGGCATTGGCAGATACGCAGTATTTT. Translation gives CATSGAGALADTQYF.

J is TRBJ2-1 and V is TRBV9; 7 bases fit TRBD2. Germline CDR1 reads SGDLS; CDR2 reads YYNGEE. The CDR3 extends over 15 amino acids. With V trimmed by 0 bases and J by 4 bases, 4 bases remained unmatched. CDR3 protein: CASSVAGGSYNEQFF. For the CDR3, the DNA is TGTGCCAGCAGCGTAGCGGGGGGATCTTACAATGAGCAGTTCTTC.

This clone was counted a single time. The chain employs TRBV6-1 and TRBJ2-5, with D possibly TRBD1 on 5 matching bases. The CDR3 runs to 14 residues. V was shortened by 2 bases and J by 1 base, with 8 bases between the two germline ends. Germline CDR1 MNHNS, CDR2 SASEGT. CDR3 sequence reads: CASSERQLQETQYF. CDR3 in DNA: TGTGCCAGCAGTGAACGACAGCTCCAAGAGACCCAGTACTTC.

The chain uses TRBV19 and TRBJ2-5, with 11 positions matching TRBD2. The CDR3 contains 19 residues. Germline V lookup: CDR1 LNHDA, CDR2 SQIVND (reference sequence). Germline trimming cut 10 bases from V and 4 bases from J; bases unmatched to any gene: 23. CDR3 protein: CATQSRGSGGAFIRETQYF. The CDR3 bases are TGTGCCACCCAATCAAGGGGTAGCGGGGGGGCTTTCATACGAGAGACCCAGTACTTC.

The chain combines TRBV29-1 with TRBJ1-1, with 11 bases that match TRBD1. The J segment lost 2 bases and the V segment lost 6 bases, leaving 5 bases of the junction unmatched. Looked up from germline, CDR1 is SQVTM and CDR2 is ANQGSEA. This CDR3 contains 14 residues. Written as DNA, the CDR3 is TGCAGCGTCCGGGGACAGGGGGGCAACACTGAAGCTTTCTTT. It codes for CSVRGQGGNTEAFF.

The chain recombines TRBV3-1 (or the pseudogene TRBV3-2) with TRBJ1-2, with 10 bases fitting TRBD1. This CDR3 contains 17 residues. J gave up 5 bases and V 2 bases, and 11 bases lay outside the gene matches. Germline CDR1 reads LGHDT; CDR2 reads YNNKEL (reference sequence). The CDR3 region has the DNA TGTGCCAGCAGCCAACCCGCCGCCGGGACAGGGGCTTATGGCTACACCTTC. Its protein product is CASSQPAAGTGAYGYTF.

V and J are TRBV24-1 and TRBJ2-5; a weak D match, TRBD2 (5 bases). Germline lookup yields CDR1 KGHDR and CDR2 SFDVKD. CDR3 length equals 15 residues. V lost 1 base and J 4 bases, leaving 12 bases between the germline ends. This CDR3 is CATSDLSGSGETQYF. Written as DNA, the CDR3 is TGTGCCACCAGTGATTTAAGTGGCAGCGGAGAGACCCAGTACTTC.

The chain links TRBV3-1 (or the pseudogene TRBV3-2) to TRBJ2-1; D might be TRBD2 (5 bases). The V and J ends lost 5 bases and 10 bases respectively, with 9 bases between them. Germline V gene data show CDR1 as LGHDT and CDR2 as YNNKEL (reference sequence). The CDR3 has 11 amino acids. The CDR3 sequence: CASSAPSEQFF. CDR3 DNA: TGTGCCAGCAGCGCACCTAGCGAGCAGTTCTTC.

The J gene is TRBJ2-7, the V gene TRBV4-2; D might be TRBD1 (6 bases). Trimming took off 1 base at V and 1 base at J, with 11 bases between the two ends. The germline gives CDR1 LGHNA, CDR2 YNFKEQ. The CDR3 runs 15 residues. CDR3 bases: TGTGCCAGCAGCCAAGCAGACAGGTTATCCTACGAGCAGTACTTC. Translation: CASSQADRLSYEQYF.

The rearrangement links TRBV28 to TRBJ2-2, with 9 bases aligning to TRBD1. CDR1 is MDHEN, CDR2 SYDVKM, per germline. The V segment lost 6 bases and the J segment 5 bases; nucleotides outside the gene matches: 4. CDR3 length equals 14 residues. CDR3 sequence reads: CASRETGGTGELFF. The CDR3 DNA sequence: TGTGCCAGCAGAGAGACAGGGGGGACCGGGGAGCTGTTTTTT.

This clone was detected many times. This chain links TRBV10-3 with TRBJ1-5, with 9 bases matching TRBD1. In germline, CDR1 is ENHRY, CDR2 SYGVKD. After removal of 4 bases from V and 6 bases from J, the junction contained 4 bases not matched to a gene. CDR3 length: 14 amino acids. The CDR3 loop is CAISAGDRVQPQHF. CDR3 DNA sequence: TGTGCCATCAGTGCGGGGGACAGGGTTCAGCCCCAGCATTTT.

The V gene is TRBV3-1 (or the pseudogene TRBV3-2), the J gene TRBJ1-1; tentatively, D is TRBD1 (5 bases). V dropped 2 bases and J dropped 4 bases, with 17 bases sitting between them. The CDR3 covers 16 residues. Germline-derived CDR1 and CDR2 are LGHDT and YNNKEL (reference sequence). The chain's CDR3 is CASSQKKRGGSTEAFF. The CDR3 DNA reads as TGTGCCAGCAGCCAAAAGAAGCGGGGGGGAAGCACTGAAGCTTTCTTT.

This clone was observed a single time. This sequence joins TRBV2 and TRBJ1-2; 9 positions match TRBD1. The CDR3 sequence is 16 residues long. CDR1 and CDR2 (germline): SNHLY, FYNNEI. The V gene end was trimmed by 7 bases and the J gene end by 8 bases; junction bases not matched to a gene: 17. CDR3 DNA: TGTGCCAGCACCGCACTCGCAGCGGACAGGGGCCGAGGCTACACCTTC. Protein sequence: CASTALAADRGRGYTF.